This T cell receptor beta chain was identified in a study of CD8 T cells in Susac syndrome. Overall study: Treatment at blood withdrawal was none, corticosteroids, or intravenous immunoglobulin alone in Susac syndrome patients.

Patients with Susac syndrome met the recently defined diagnostic criteria for definite or probable disease. FACS was used to enrich TEMRA cells, whereas the CD8+ and CD4+ T cells were obtained by negative isolation. Random hexamers primed reverse transcription of about 0.5 to 1 ug RNA. TCRdb ran MiXCR on the immunoSEQ multiplex PCR reads and lists one entry per CDR3 protein. The sample carries about 190,000 distinct CDR3 sequences, more than 85% recorded once. The sequencing input was CD8+ T cells from PBMCs. This sequence originates from a human donor with Susac syndrome.

CDR3 residues: CASRGQEFFWDTQYF. The CDR3 DNA sequence: TGTGCCAGCAGGGGACAGGAATTTTTCTGGGATACGCAGTATTTT. The V gene is TRBV12-3 or TRBV12-4, the J gene TRBJ2-3, with 8 positions matching TRBD1. Germline trimming cut 6 bases from V and 6 bases from J; bases unmatched to any gene: 11. CDR3 length equals 15 residues.